This T cell receptor beta chain was identified in a study of shared clonotypes between healthy human individuals. Profiling relied on immunoSEQ multiplex PCR, and the TCRdb table lists in-frame clones only, not all of them. The sample yields some 1.1 million clones, 77% seen once. V lost 3 bases and J lost 7, with 18 bases in between. The CDR3 extends over 15 amino acids. Germline values: CDR1 MRHNA, CDR2 SNTAGT. The table lists this clone with a count of one. As yet, its antigen is unknown. Broader study findings: Unshared clonotypes carried lower generation probabilities than those common to all four donors.

The chain couples TRBV6-4 to TRBJ1-2; D is unclear. This TCR was recovered from a man younger than 30 in good health. Some clones in this sample may be carry-over from other donors' samples. Sequencing was done on a sample of memory CD4+ T cells from PBMCs. This sample's subset: CD45RA-negative fraction. The CDR3 nucleotides are TGTGCCAGCAGTGATAATCTCGGCAGGTCGGGTGGCTACACCTTC. Translation gives CASSDNLGRSGGYTF.